The entry below describes one TCR beta chain. Its antigen is unidentified. TCRdb ran MiXCR on the 5' RACE reads and lists one entry per CDR3 protein. Altogether about 16,000 distinct CDR3 sequences are present, over 6.5% being singletons, with the ten largest covering around 20%. The data originate from a study of spatial heterogeneity in lung cancer. Time point described: sample taken at primary tumor resection. Study results and caveats: It was found that expanded intratumoral alpha and beta TCR counts tracked tumor mutation counts.

V lost 6 bases, J lost 8 bases, and 19 bases lay in between. The CDR3 is 15 amino acids. The germline V gene encodes CDR1 LGHDT and CDR2 YNNKEL (reference sequence). The starting material was lung tumor tissue, obtained at surgery. The TCR originated in a female donor with early-stage non-small cell lung cancer. This chain joins TRBV3-1 and TRBJ2-2; perhaps TRBD2 as D (6 bases). CDR3 in amino acids: CASRLGGTQVGELFF. CDR3 DNA: TGTGCCAGCAGGCTTGGGGGGACCCAAGTTGGGGAGCTGTTTTTT.